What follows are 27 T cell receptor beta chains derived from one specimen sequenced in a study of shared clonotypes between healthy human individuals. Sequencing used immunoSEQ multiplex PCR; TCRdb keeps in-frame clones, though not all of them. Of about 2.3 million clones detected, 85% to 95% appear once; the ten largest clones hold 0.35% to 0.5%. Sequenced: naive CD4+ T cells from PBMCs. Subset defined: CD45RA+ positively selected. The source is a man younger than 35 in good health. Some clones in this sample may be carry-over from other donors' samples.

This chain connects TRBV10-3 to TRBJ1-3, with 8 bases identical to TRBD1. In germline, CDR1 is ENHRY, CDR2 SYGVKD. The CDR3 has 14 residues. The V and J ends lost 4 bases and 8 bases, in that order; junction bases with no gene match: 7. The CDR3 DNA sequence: TGTGCCATCAGTGCCCCGGACAGGGAGGACACCATATATTTT. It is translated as CAISAPDREDTIYF.

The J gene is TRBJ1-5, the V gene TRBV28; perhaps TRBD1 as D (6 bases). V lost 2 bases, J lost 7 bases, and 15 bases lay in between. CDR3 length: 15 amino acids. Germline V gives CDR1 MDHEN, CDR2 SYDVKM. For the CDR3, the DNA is TGTGCCAGCAGTTTAGGGGGGGCACGAGAGCAGCCCCAGCATTTT. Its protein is CASSLGGAREQPQHF.

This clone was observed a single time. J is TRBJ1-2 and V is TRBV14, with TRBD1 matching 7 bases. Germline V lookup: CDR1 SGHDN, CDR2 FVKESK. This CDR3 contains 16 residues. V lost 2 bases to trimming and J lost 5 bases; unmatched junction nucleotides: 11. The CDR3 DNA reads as TGTGCCAGCAGCCAAAGGACAGGCTCGGATTGGTATGGCTACACCTTC. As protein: CASSQRTGSDWYGYTF. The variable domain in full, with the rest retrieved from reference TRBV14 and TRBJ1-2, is EAGVTQFPSHSVIEKGQTVTLRCDPISGHDNLYWYRRVMGKEIKFLLHFVKESKQDESGMPNNRFLAERTGGTYSTLKVQPAELEDSGVYFCASSQRTGSDWYGYTFGSGTRLTVV.

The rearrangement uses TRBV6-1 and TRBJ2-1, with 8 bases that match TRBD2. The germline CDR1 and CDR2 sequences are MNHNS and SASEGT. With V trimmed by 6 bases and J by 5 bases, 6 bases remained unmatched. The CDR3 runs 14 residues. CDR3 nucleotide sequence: TGTGCCAGCAGAGTCGGGGGGGCCGACAATGAGCAGTTCTTC. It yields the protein CASRVGGADNEQFF.

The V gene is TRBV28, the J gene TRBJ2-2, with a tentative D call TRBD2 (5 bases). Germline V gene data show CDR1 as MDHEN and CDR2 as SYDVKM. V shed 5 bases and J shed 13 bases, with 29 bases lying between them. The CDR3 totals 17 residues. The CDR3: CASSLGPTKLGRLGLFF. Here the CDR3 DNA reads TGTGCCAGCAGTCTCGGTCCGACTAAGCTCGGTCGACTTGGGCTGTTTTTT.

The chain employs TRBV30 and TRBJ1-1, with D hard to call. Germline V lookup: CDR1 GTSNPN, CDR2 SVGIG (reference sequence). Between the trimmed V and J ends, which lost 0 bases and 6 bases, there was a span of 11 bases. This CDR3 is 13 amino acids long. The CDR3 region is CAWSVGLRAEAFF. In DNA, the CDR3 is TGTGCCTGGAGTGTAGGGTTAAGGGCTGAAGCTTTCTTT.

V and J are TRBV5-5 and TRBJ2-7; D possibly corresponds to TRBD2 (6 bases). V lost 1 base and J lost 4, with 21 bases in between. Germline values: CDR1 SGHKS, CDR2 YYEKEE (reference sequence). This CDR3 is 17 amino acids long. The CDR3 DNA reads TGTGCCAGCAGCTTGAGTCAGGACCGGCGGGAACCGTACGAGCAGTACTTC. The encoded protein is CASSLSQDRREPYEQYF.

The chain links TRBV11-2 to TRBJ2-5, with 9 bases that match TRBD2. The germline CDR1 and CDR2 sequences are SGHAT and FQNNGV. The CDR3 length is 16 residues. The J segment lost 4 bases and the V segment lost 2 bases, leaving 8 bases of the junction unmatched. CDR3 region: CASSLSGGRAGETQYF. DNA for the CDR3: TGTGCCAGCAGCTTATCCGGCGGGAGGGCCGGAGAGACCCAGTACTTC.

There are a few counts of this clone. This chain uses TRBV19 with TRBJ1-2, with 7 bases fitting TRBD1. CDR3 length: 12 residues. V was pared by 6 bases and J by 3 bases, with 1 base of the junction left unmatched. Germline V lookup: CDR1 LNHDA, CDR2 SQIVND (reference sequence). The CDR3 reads CASSQGDYGYTF. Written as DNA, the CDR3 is TGTGCCAGTAGCCAGGGGGACTATGGCTACACCTTC.

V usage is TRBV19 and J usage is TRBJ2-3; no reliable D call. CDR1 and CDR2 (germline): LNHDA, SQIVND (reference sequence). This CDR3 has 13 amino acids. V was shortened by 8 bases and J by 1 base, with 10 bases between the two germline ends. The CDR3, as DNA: TGTGCCAGTGTTCCCTTTGGCACAGATACGCAGTATTTT. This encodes CASVPFGTDTQYF.

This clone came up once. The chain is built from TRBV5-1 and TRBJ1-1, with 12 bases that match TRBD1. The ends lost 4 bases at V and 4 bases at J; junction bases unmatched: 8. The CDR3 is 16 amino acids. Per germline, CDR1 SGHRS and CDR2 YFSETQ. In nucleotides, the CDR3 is TGCGCCAGCAGCCTGGGACAGGGGGCGGGATTCACTGAAGCTTTCTTT. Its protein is CASSLGQGAGFTEAFF.

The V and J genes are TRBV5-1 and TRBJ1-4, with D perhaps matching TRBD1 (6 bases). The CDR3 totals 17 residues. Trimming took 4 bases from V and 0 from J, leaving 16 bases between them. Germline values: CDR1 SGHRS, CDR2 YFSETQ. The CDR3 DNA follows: TGCGCCAGCAGCCCCATCGGACAGCTTGCAACTAATGAAAAACTGTTTTTT. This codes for CASSPIGQLATNEKLFF.

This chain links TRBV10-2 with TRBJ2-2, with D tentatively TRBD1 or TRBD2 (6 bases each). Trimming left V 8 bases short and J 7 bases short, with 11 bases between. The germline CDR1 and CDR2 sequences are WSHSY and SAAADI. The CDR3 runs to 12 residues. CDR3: CASQRGVGELFF. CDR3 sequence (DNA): TGCGCCAGCCAGAGGGGGGTCGGGGAGCTGTTTTTT.

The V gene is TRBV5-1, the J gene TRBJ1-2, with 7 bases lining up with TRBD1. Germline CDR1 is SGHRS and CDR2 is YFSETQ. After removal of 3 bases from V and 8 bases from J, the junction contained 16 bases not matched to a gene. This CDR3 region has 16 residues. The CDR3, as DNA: TGCGCCAGCAGCTCCCTCCCCTCCGGACAGGAAAAAGGCTACACCTTC. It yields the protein CASSSLPSGQEKGYTF.

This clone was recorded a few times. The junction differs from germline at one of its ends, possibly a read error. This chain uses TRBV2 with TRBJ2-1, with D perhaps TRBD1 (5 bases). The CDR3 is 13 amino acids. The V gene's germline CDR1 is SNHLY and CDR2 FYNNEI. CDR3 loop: CASSEGDYNEQFF. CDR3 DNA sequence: TGTGCCAGCAGCGAAGGGGACTACAATGAGCAGTTCTTC.

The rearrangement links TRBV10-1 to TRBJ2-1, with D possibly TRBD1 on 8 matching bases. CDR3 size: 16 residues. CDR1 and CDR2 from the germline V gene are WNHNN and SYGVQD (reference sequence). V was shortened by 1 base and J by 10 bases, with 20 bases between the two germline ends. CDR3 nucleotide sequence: TGCGCCAGCAGTGAGTATCCAGCGGGACAGGTCGGGGAGCAGTTCTTC. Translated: CASSEYPAGQVGEQFF.

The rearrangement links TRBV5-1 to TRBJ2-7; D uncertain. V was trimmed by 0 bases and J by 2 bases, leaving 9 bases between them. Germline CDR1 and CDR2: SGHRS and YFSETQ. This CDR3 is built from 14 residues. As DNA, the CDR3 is TGCGCCAGCAGCTTGGTAGGCATCACCTACGAGCAGTACTTC. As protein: CASSLVGITYEQYF. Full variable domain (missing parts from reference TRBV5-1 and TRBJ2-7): KAGVTQTPRYLIKTRGQQVTLSCSPISGHRSVSWYQQTPGQGLQFLFEYFSETQRNKGNFPGRFSGRQFSNSRSEMNVSTLELGDSALYLCASSLVGITYEQYFGPGTRLTVT.

This chain's CDR3 is CASSPRLAGGREQYF. CDR3 coding DNA: TGTGCCAGCAGCCCCCGACTAGCGGGAGGCCGCGAGCAGTACTTC. The chain employs TRBV13 and TRBJ2-7; 13 positions agree with TRBD2. The CDR3 has 15 amino acids. Germline lookup yields CDR1 PRHDT and CDR2 FYEKMQ (reference sequence). V shed 5 bases and J 6 bases; nucleotides not matched to a gene: 7.

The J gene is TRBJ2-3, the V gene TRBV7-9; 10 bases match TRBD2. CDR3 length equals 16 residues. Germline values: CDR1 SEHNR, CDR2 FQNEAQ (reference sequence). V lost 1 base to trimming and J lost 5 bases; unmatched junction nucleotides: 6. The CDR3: CASSLGASGSIDTQYF. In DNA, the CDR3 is TGTGCCAGCAGCTTAGGGGCTAGCGGGAGTATAGATACGCAGTATTTT.

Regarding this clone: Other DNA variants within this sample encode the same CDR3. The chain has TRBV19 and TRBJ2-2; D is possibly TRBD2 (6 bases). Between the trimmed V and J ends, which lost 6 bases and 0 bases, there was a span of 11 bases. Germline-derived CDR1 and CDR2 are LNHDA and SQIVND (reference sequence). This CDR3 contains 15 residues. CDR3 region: CASRLAGPNTGELFF. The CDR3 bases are TGTGCCAGTAGATTGGCGGGACCGAACACCGGGGAGCTGTTTTTT.

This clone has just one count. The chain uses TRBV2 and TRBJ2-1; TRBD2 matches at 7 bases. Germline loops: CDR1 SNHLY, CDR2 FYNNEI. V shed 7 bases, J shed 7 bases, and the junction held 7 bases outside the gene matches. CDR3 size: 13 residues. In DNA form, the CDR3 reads TGTGCCAGCAATAGGGGAGGGCCAAATGAGCAGTTCTTC. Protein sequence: CASNRGGPNEQFF.

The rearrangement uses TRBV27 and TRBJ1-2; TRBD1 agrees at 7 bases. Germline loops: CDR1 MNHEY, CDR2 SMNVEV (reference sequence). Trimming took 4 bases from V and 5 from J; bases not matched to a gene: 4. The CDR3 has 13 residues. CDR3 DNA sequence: TGTGCCAGCAGTTCGGGACAGCAATATGGCTACACCTTC. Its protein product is CASSSGQQYGYTF.

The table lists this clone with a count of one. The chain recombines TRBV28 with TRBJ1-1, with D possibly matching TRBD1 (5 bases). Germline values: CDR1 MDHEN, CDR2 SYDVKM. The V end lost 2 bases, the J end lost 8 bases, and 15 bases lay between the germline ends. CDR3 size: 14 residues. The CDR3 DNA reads TGTGCCAGCAGTTTACTGGGGGTGGCAGACGAAGCTTTCTTT. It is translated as CASSLLGVADEAFF.

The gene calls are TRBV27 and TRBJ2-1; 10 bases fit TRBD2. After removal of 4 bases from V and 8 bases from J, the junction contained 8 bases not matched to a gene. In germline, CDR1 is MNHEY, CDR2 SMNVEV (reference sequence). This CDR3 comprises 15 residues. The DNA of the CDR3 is TGTGCCAGCAGTTCGCCGGGACTAGCGCTCGATGAGCAGTTCTTC. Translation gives CASSSPGLALDEQFF.

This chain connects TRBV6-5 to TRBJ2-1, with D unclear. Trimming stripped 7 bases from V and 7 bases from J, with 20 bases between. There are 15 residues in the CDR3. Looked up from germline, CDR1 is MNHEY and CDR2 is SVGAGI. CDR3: CASTPTGLTLNEQFF. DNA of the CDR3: TGTGCCAGCACCCCCACCGGCCTTACCTTAAATGAGCAGTTCTTC.

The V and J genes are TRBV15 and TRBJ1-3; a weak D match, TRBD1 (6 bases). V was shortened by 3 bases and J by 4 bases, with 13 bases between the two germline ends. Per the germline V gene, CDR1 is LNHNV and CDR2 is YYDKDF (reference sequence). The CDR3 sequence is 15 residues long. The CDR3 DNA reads TGTGCCACCAGCAGGGCGCAGGGGACGGGAAACACCATATATTTT. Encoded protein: CATSRAQGTGNTIYF. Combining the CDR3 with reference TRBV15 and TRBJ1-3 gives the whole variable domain DAMVIQNPRYQVTQFGKPVTLSCSQTLNHNVMYWYQQKSSQAPKLLFHYYDKDFNNEADTPDNFQSRRPNTSFCFLDIRSPGLGDTAMYLCATSRAQGTGNTIYFGEGSWLTVV.

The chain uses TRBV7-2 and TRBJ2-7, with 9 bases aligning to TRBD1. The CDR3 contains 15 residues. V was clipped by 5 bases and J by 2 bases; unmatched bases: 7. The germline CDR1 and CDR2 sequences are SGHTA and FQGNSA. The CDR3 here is CASSQTGTGPYEQYF. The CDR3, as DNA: TGTGCCAGCAGCCAAACCGGGACAGGGCCCTACGAGCAGTACTTC. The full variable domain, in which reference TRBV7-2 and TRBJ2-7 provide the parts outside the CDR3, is GAGVSQSPSNKVTEKGKDVELRCDPISGHTALYWYRQSLGQGLEFLIYFQGNSAPDKSGLPSDRFSAERTGGSVSTLTIQRTQQEDSAVYLCASSQTGTGPYEQYFGPGTRLTVT.